These 9 T cell receptor beta chains originate from one sample sequenced in a study of shared clonotypes between healthy human individuals. Clones were read by immunoSEQ multiplex PCR, and TCRdb kept only the in-frame ones, dropping some. There are millions of clones in the sample; 90% to 95% occur only once, and 0.13% lies in the top ten. Source material: naive CD4+ T cells sorted from blood. The subset: CD45RA+ positively selected. These receptors all stem from a man between 18 and 29 years old in good health.

J is TRBJ2-3 and V is TRBV19, with TRBD1 identical over 9 bases. Unmatched junction bases numbered 2, after V lost 6 bases and J lost 1 base. The CDR3 is 14 residues long. Germline V gene sequence: CDR1 LNHDA, CDR2 SQIVND (reference sequence). CDR3 in amino acids: CASRRDRGTDTQYF. The CDR3 bases are TGTGCCAGTAGGCGGGACAGGGGCACAGATACGCAGTATTTT.

The chain uses TRBV10-3 and TRBJ2-3, with 9 bases aligning to TRBD1. The CDR3 sequence is 13 residues long. Per germline, CDR1 ENHRY and CDR2 SYGVKD. V lost 6 bases to trimming and J lost 4 bases; unmatched junction nucleotides: 2. The CDR3 is CAIRGQGSDTQYF. For the CDR3, the DNA is TGTGCCATCAGGGGACAGGGATCAGATACGCAGTATTTT.

This chain uses TRBV5-1 with TRBJ1-3; a possible D gene is TRBD1 (5 bases). Germline CDR1 reads SGHRS; CDR2 reads YFSETQ. There are 15 residues in the CDR3. V shed 5 bases and J shed 0 bases, with 12 bases lying between them. The CDR3, as DNA: TGCGCCAGCAGTCTTGGGAGGGGCTCTGGAAACACCATATATTTT. Amino acid sequence: CASSLGRGSGNTIYF.

The chain employs TRBV27 and TRBJ1-6, with unresolved D. The CDR3 runs 15 residues. Germline V gene sequence: CDR1 MNHEY, CDR2 SMNVEV (reference sequence). The V and J ends lost 3 bases and 3 bases respectively, with 9 bases between them. For the CDR3, the DNA is TGTGCCAGCAGTTTCTCCGTTGACTATAATTCACCCCTCCACTTT. It codes for CASSFSVDYNSPLHF.

The rearrangement joins TRBV19 to TRBJ2-7; D possibly corresponds to TRBD1 (5 bases). From germline, CDR1 is LNHDA and CDR2 SQIVND (reference sequence). There are 14 residues in the CDR3. Trimming removed 5 bases from V and 2 bases from J, with 13 bases in between. The CDR3, as DNA: TGTGCCAGTAGTTCCATAGGGGTTACCTACGAGCAGTACTTC. Translating gives CASSSIGVTYEQYF.

This clone was observed a few times. The chain links TRBV9 to TRBJ1-3, with TRBD1 as a possible D gene (5 bases). The ends were cut back, 3 bases at V and 13 bases at J, with 14 bases in the middle. In germline, CDR1 is SGDLS, CDR2 YYNGEE. The CDR3 sequence is 12 residues long. This CDR3 is CASSASLGGIYF. The CDR3 DNA is TGTGCCAGCAGCGCCTCGCTCGGGGGGATATATTTT.

The rearrangement links TRBV29-1 to TRBJ2-2; D is possibly TRBD1 (7 bases). Trimming left V 4 bases short and J 4 bases short, with 13 bases between. The CDR3 runs to 14 residues. Looked up from germline, CDR1 is SQVTM and CDR2 is ANQGSEA. CDR3 DNA: TGCAGCGTTGGACAGGGAGCGGGCACCGGGGAGCTGTTTTTT. Translated, it gives CSVGQGAGTGELFF.

This sequence joins TRBV5-1 and TRBJ2-5; 12 bases align to TRBD1. The germline CDR1 and CDR2 sequences are SGHRS and YFSETQ. The CDR3 consists of 18 residues. After removal of 4 bases from V and 4 bases from J, the junction contained 14 bases not matched to a gene. CDR3 bases: TGCGCCAGCAGCGACCAACCTATGGGACAGGGGGCTGGAGAGACCCAGTACTTC. Translated, it gives CASSDQPMGQGAGETQYF.

This sequence joins TRBV14 and TRBJ1-2, with 7 nucleotides matching TRBD1. Losses at the gene ends were 4 bases for V and 0 bases for J; bases not matched to a gene: 11. CDR3 length: 17 amino acids. The germline V gene encodes CDR1 SGHDN and CDR2 FVKESK. This chain's CDR3 is CASSPGTVLGTNYGYTF. The CDR3 DNA reads as TGTGCCAGCAGCCCAGGGACAGTTCTCGGGACTAACTATGGCTACACCTTC.